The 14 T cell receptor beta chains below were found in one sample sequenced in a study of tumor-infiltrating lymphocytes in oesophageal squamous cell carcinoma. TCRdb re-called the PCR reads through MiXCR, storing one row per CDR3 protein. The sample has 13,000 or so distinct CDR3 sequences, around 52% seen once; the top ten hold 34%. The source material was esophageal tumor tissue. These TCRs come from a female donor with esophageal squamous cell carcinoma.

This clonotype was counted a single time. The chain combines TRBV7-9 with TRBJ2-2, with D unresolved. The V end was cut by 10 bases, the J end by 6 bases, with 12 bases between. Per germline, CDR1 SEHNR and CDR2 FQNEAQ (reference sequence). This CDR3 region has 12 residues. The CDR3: CAIQKVAGELFF. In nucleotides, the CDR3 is TGTGCCATACAGAAGGTAGCCGGGGAGCTGTTTTTT.

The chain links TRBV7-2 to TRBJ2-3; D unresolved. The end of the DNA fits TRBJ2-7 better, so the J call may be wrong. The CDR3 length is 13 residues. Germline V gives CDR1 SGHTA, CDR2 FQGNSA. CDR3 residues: CASSFGPSYEQYF. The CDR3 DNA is TGTGCCAGCAGCTTTGGCCCCTCCTACGAGCAGTACTTC.

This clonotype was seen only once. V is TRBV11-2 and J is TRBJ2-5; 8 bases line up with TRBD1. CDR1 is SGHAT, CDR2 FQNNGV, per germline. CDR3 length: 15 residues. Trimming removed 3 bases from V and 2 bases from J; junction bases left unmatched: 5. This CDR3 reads CASSFGQGEQETQYF. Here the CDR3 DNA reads TGTGCCAGCAGCTTCGGACAGGGTGAACAAGAGACCCAGTACTTC.

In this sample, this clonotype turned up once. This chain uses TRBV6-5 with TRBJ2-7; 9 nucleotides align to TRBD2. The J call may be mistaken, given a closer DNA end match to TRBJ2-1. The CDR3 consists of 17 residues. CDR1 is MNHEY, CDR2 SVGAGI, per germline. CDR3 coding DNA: TGTGCCAGCAGTTACTCGGGTAGCGGGGGCGAACGCAATGAGCAGTTCTTC. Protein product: CASSYSGSGGERNEQFF.

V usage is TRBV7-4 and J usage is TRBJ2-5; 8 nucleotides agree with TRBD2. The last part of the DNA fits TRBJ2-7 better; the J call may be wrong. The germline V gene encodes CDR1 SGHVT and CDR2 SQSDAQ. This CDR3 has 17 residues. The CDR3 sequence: CASSLALGSGRTGEQYF. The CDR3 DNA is TGTGCCAGCAGCTTAGCCCTGGGCAGCGGGAGAACGGGCGAGCAGTACTTC.

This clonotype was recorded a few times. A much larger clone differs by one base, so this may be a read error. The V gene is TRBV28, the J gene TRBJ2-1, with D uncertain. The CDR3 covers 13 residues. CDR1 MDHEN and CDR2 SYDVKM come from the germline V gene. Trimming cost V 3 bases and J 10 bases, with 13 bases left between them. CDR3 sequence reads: CASSFDRYYEQFF. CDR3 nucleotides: TGTGCCAGCAGTTTTGACCGCTACTACGAGCAGTTCTTC.

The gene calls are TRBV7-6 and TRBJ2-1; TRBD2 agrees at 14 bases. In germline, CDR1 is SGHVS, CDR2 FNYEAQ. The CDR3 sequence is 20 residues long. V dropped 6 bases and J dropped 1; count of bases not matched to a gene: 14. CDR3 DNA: TGTGCCAGCAGATGGGGACTAGCGGGAGCCCACCTAGAATCCTACAATGAGCAGTTCTTC. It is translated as CASRWGLAGAHLESYNEQFF.

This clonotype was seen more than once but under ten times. The CDR3 nucleotides read TGCGCCAGCAGGGGCAGGGGGGCAGATACGCAGTATTTT. Protein sequence: CASRGRGADTQYF. The chain is built from TRBV5-1 and TRBJ2-3; perhaps TRBD1 as D (7 bases). CDR3 size: 13 residues. Looked up from germline, CDR1 is SGHRS and CDR2 is YFSETQ. Trimming took 5 bases from V and 4 from J, leaving 11 bases between them.

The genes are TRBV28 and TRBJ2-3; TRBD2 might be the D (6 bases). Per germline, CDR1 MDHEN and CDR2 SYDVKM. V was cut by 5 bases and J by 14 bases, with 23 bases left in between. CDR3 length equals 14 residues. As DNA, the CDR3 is TGTGCCAGCAGTCTGACTAGTGCCTCCGGGGAGCTGTATTTT. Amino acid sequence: CASSLTSASGELYF.

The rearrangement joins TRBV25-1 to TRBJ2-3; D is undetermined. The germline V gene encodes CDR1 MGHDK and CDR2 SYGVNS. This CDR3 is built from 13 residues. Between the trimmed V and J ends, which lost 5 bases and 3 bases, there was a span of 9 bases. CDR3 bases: TGTGCCAGCAGTAGAGTAGGAACAGATACGCAGTATTTT. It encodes CASSRVGTDTQYF.

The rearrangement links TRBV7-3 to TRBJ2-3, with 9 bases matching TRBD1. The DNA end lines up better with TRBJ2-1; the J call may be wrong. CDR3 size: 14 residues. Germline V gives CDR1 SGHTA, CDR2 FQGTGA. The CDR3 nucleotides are TGTGCCAGCAGCCAGGACAGGGGCTACAATGAGCAGTTCTTC. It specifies CASSQDRGYNEQFF.

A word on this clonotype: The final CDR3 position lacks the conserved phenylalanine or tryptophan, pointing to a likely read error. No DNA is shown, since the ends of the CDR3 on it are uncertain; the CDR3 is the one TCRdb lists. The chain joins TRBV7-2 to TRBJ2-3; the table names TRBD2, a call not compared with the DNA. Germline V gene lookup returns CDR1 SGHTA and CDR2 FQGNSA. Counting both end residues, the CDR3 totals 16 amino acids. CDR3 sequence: CASSLATSINEQFFGP.

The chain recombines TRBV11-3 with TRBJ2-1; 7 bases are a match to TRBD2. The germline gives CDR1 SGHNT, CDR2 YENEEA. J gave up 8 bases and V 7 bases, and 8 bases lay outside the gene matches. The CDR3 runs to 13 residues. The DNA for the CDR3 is TGTGCCAGCAACTCGGGGGGAATGGATGAGCAGTTCTTC. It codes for CASNSGGMDEQFF.

CDR3 sequence: CSAHRVGNYEQYF. As DNA, the CDR3 is TGCAGTGCTCATCGGGTCGGAAACTACGAGCAGTACTTC. This chain joins TRBV20-1 and TRBJ2-3; D not certain. The better agreement between TRBJ2-7 and the DNA end casts doubt on the J call. This CDR3 is 13 amino acids long. Germline V gene lookup returns CDR1 DFQATT and CDR2 SNEGSKA (reference sequence).